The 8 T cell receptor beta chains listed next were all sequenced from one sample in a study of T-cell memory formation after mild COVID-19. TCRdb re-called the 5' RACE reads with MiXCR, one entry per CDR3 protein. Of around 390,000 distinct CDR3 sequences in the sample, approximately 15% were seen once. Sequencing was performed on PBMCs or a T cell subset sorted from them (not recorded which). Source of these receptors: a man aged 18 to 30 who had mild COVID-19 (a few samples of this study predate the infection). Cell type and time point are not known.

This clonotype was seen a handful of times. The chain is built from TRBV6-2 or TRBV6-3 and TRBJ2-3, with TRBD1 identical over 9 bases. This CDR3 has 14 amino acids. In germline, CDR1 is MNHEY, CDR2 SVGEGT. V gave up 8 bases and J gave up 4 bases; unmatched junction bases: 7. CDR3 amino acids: CASLGQGGADTQYF. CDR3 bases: TGTGCCAGCCTGGGACAGGGAGGAGCAGATACGCAGTATTTT.

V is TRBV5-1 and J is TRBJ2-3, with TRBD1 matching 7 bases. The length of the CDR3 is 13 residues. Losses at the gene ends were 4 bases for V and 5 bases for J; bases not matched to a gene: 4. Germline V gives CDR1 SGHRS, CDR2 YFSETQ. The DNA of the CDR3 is TGCGCCAGCAGCCCACAGGGGAGAGATACGCAGTATTTT. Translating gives CASSPQGRDTQYF.

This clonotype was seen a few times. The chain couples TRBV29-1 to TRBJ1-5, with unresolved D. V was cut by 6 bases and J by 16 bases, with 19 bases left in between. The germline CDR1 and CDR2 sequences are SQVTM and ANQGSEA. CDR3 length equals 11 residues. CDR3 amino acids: CSVEMRGSRHF. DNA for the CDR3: TGCAGCGTCGAGATGAGAGGGTCCCGTCATTTT.

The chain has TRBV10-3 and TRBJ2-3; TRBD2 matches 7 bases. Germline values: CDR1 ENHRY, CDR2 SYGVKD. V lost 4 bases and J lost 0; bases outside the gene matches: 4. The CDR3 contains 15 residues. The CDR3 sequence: CAISGSGVSTDTQYF. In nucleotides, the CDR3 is TGTGCCATCAGTGGCAGCGGGGTGAGCACAGATACGCAGTATTTT.

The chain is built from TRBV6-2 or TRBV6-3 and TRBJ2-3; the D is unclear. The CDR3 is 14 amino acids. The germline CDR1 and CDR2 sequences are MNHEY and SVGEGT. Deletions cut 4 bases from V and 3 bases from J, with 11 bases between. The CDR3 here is CASSSRRMTDTQYF. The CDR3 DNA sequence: TGTGCCAGCAGTTCCAGACGAATGACAGATACGCAGTATTTT.

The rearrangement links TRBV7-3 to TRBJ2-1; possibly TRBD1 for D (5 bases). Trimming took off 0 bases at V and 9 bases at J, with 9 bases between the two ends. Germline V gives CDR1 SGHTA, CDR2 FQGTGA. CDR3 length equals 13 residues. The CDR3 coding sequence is TGTGCCAGCAGCTTAACAGGGGATACTGAGCAGTTCTTC. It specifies CASSLTGDTEQFF.

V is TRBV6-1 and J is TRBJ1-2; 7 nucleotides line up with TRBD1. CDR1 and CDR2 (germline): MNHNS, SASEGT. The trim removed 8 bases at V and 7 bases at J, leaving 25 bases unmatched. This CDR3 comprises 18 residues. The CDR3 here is CASRRRWDSSVESSGYTF. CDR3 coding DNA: TGTGCCAGCCGGAGGAGGTGGGACAGTTCAGTCGAATCGTCTGGCTACACCTTC.

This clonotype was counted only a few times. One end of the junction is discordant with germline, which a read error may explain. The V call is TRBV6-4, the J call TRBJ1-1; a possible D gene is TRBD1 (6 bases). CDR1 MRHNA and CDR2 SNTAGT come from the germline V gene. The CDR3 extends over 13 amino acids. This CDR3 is CASSDRDNTEALF. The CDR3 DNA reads TGTGCCAGCAGTGACCGGGACAACACTGAAGCTCTCTTT.